The T cell receptor (beta chain) under discussion was sequenced for a study of T cell responses to AZD1222 COVID-19 vaccine. Findings and caveats of the study: Spike-wide coverage was observed for vaccine-associated CD4 TCRs, with dominant responses at 160-218 and 743-854.

Data came from immunoSEQ multiplex PCR; TCRdb stores just in-frame clones and leaves some out. The data show 90,000 to 95,000 clones, roughly 91% seen once. Points on this clone: Its cognate antigen is unknown.

Germline CDR1 and CDR2: KGHDR and SFDVKD. This CDR3 is 16 amino acids long. V lost 7 bases and J lost 4, with 21 bases in between. The sample here was peripheral blood, taken on day 0 of AZD1222 vaccination. J is TRBJ1-2 and V is TRBV24-1, with a possible D match to TRBD1 (5 bases). This sequence originates from an adult in good health. The CDR3 protein is CATRTFPPKGTYGYTF. As DNA, the CDR3 is TGTGCCACCAGGACCTTCCCCCCTAAGGGGACCTATGGCTACACCTTC.